These 2 T cell receptor beta chains were all obtained from the same sample, sequenced in a study of radiotherapy plus CTLA-4 blockade in lung cancer. The repertoire was sequenced with immunoSEQ multiplex PCR; TCRdb's copy has only in-frame clones and lacks some. The sample holds approximately 89,000 clones, 78% seen once. The specimen was peripheral blood, collected from a patient treated with radiotherapy plus ipilimumab. These receptors originate from a human donor with non-small cell lung cancer who had a partial response to radiotherapy plus ipilimumab. Some clones in this sample may be carry-over from other donors' samples.

The chain joins TRBV7-8 to TRBJ2-7; the D is unclear. V dropped 5 bases and J dropped 5 bases, with 10 bases sitting between them. The CDR3 has 12 amino acids. Germline lookup yields CDR1 SGHVS and CDR2 FQNEAQ. CDR3 sequence reads: CASSPTVHEQYF. DNA of the CDR3: TGTGCCAGCAGCCCCACGGTCCACGAGCAGTACTTC.

In its sample, this clone was seen a few times. This chain joins TRBV7-2 and TRBJ2-5; D is perhaps TRBD2 (5 bases). The CDR3 covers 13 residues. V dropped 6 bases and J dropped 7 bases, with 15 bases sitting between them. CDR1 and CDR2 (germline): SGHTA, FQGNSA. The CDR3 sequence: CASRPAGLGTQYF. The CDR3 DNA reads TGTGCCAGCAGACCGGCGGGTCTGGGGACCCAGTACTTC. Complete variable domain (other parts from reference TRBV7-2 and TRBJ2-5): GAGVSQSPSNKVTEKGKDVELRCDPISGHTALYWYRQSLGQGLEFLIYFQGNSAPDKSGLPSDRFSAERTGGSVSTLTIQRTQQEDSAVYLCASRPAGLGTQYFGPGTRLLVL.